The rows below give T cell receptor beta chains drawn from one sample of a study of blood T cell repertoires in COVID-19. Repertoires were generated with immunoSEQ multiplex PCR, while TCRdb's copy carries only in-frame clones and drops some. Here the sample spans roughly 410,000 clones, more than 80% being singletons. Sequenced sample: peripheral blood. All receptors derive from a man aged 40-50 years with acute or convalescent COVID-19. Both conserved end residues are part of each CDR3. D genes are given only for firm matches. Part of the rows lack a size; the others show once, few, many or a class for expanded clones.

CDR3aa: CASSRKAGNTGELFF
CDR3nt: TGTGCCAGCAGCCGAAAAGCAGGGAACACCGGGGAGCTGTTTTTT
abundance: -
v_gene: TRBV4-2
len: 15
j_gene: TRBJ2-2
d_gene: -

CDR3aa: CASSKGQSYEQYF
CDR3nt: TGCGCCAGCAGCAAGGGACAGTCCTACGAGCAGTACTTC
abundance: -
v_gene: TRBV5-1
len: 13
j_gene: TRBJ2-7
d_gene: TRBD1

CDR3aa: CATIRVSYNEQFF
CDR3nt: TGTGCCACCATACGAGTCTCCTACAATGAGCAGTTCTTC
abundance: -
v_gene: TRBV21-1
len: 13
j_gene: TRBJ2-1
d_gene: -

CDR3aa: CASSWGRETQYF
CDR3nt: TGTGCCAGCAGCTGGGGGCGAGAGACCCAGTACTTC
abundance: -
v_gene: TRBV7-3
len: 12
j_gene: TRBJ2-5
d_gene: -

CDR3aa: CASSPRGTGLVRLDYTF
CDR3nt: TGTGCCAGCAGCCCTCGCGGGACAGGCCTCGTTCGGTTAGACTACACCTTC
abundance: -
v_gene: TRBV9
len: 17
j_gene: TRBJ1-2
d_gene: TRBD1

CDR3aa: CASSLRGTNYGYTF
CDR3nt: TGTGCCAGTAGTCTCCGAGGAACTAACTATGGCTACACCTTC
abundance: -
v_gene: TRBV19
len: 14
j_gene: TRBJ1-2
d_gene: -

CDR3aa: CASSELAGGSVVRTDTQYF
CDR3nt: TGTGCCAGCAGTGAGCTAGCGGGAGGATCGGTTGTTCGCACAGATACGCAGTATTTT
abundance: -
v_gene: TRBV2
len: 19
j_gene: TRBJ2-3
d_gene: TRBD2

CDR3aa: CASSLGLETGDYGYTF
CDR3nt: TGTGCCAGCAGTTTGGGATTGGAGACAGGGGACTATGGCTACACCTTC
abundance: -
v_gene: TRBV28
len: 16
j_gene: TRBJ1-2
d_gene: TRBD1

CDR3aa: CASSLRRDRGGYGYTF
CDR3nt: TGTGCCAGCAGCCTCCGCCGGGACAGGGGGGGCTATGGCTACACCTTC
abundance: -
v_gene: TRBV28
len: 16
j_gene: TRBJ1-2
d_gene: TRBD1

CDR3aa: CASSGPGLAGANEQFF
CDR3nt: TGCGCCAGCAGCGGACCGGGACTAGCGGGAGCCAATGAGCAGTTCTTC
abundance: -
v_gene: TRBV5-1
len: 16
j_gene: TRBJ2-1
d_gene: TRBD2

CDR3aa: CASILAGSSGNTIYF
CDR3nt: TGTGCCAGCATCCTTGCGGGTTCCTCTGGAAACACCATATATTTT
abundance: once
v_gene: TRBV6-5
len: 15
j_gene: TRBJ1-3
d_gene: -

CDR3aa: CASSISAATSGANVLTF
CDR3nt: TGTGCCAGTAGTATCTCGGCGGCCACCTCTGGGGCCAACGTCCTGACTTTC
abundance: -
v_gene: TRBV19
len: 17
j_gene: TRBJ2-6
d_gene: -

CDR3aa: CASSQDRGSTGELFF
CDR3nt: TGCGCCAGCAGCCAAGACAGGGGGAGCACCGGGGAGCTGTTTTTT
abundance: -
v_gene: TRBV4-3
len: 15
j_gene: TRBJ2-2
d_gene: TRBD1

CDR3aa: CASRSTGDNEKLFF
CDR3nt: TGTGCCAGCAGATCTACAGGAGATAATGAAAAACTGTTTTTT
abundance: -
v_gene: TRBV28
len: 14
j_gene: TRBJ1-4
d_gene: -

CDR3aa: CASSLRQGLYSSNSYNEQFF
CDR3nt: TGTGCCAGCAGTCTCCGACAGGGTCTGTATAGTTCGAACTCCTACAATGAGCAGTTCTTC
abundance: -
v_gene: TRBV27
len: 20
j_gene: TRBJ2-1
d_gene: TRBD1

CDR3aa: CASSRGGDTEAFF
CDR3nt: TGTGCCAGCAGCAGAGGGGGCGACACTGAAGCTTTCTTT
abundance: once
v_gene: TRBV3-1/TRBV3-2
len: 13
j_gene: TRBJ1-1
d_gene: TRBD1

CDR3aa: CASSSGRTTTSDTQYF
CDR3nt: TGTGCCAGTAGTTCAGGACGGACAACTACCTCAGATACGCAGTATTTT
abundance: -
v_gene: TRBV19
len: 16
j_gene: TRBJ2-3
d_gene: -

CDR3aa: CASSIAGGRGDEQFF
CDR3nt: TGTGCCAGTAGTATCGCGGGAGGGCGGGGGGATGAGCAGTTCTTC
abundance: -
v_gene: TRBV19
len: 15
j_gene: TRBJ2-1
d_gene: TRBD2

CDR3aa: CASRRSASPLHF
CDR3nt: TGTGCCAGCAGACGGAGCGCGTCACCCCTCCACTTT
abundance: -
v_gene: TRBV28
len: 12
j_gene: TRBJ1-6
d_gene: -

CDR3aa: CASSVGGGGNQPQHF
CDR3nt: TGTGCCAGCAGCGTAGGCGGGGGCGGCAATCAGCCCCAGCATTTT
abundance: -
v_gene: TRBV9
len: 15
j_gene: TRBJ1-5
d_gene: -

CDR3aa: CASSLVAILGTAYEQYF
CDR3nt: TGTGCCAGCAGCCTCGTAGCGATTTTAGGGACAGCCTACGAGCAGTACTTC
abundance: -
v_gene: TRBV6-2/TRBV6-3
len: 17
j_gene: TRBJ2-7
d_gene: TRBD1

CDR3aa: CATTGGDGYGYTF
CDR3nt: TGTGCCACGACAGGGGGAGACGGCTATGGCTACACCTTC
abundance: -
v_gene: TRBV10-3
len: 13
j_gene: TRBJ1-2
d_gene: TRBD1

CDR3aa: CASSQVQGSWRETQYF
CDR3nt: TGTGCCAGCAGCCAAGTTCAGGGATCCTGGCGGGAGACCCAGTACTTC
abundance: -
v_gene: TRBV4-2
len: 16
j_gene: TRBJ2-5
d_gene: -

CDR3aa: CASIPGQIPDTQYF
CDR3nt: TGTGCCAGCATTCCGGGACAGATCCCAGATACGCAGTATTTT
abundance: -
v_gene: TRBV7-9
len: 14
j_gene: TRBJ2-3
d_gene: TRBD1

CDR3aa: CASSLEGRGTGANVLTF
CDR3nt: TGTGCCAGCAGCTTAGAGGGCAGGGGAACTGGGGCCAACGTCCTGACTTTC
abundance: -
v_gene: TRBV11-3
len: 17
j_gene: TRBJ2-6
d_gene: -

CDR3aa: CASSWAGGRTDTQYF
CDR3nt: TGCGCCAGCAGCTGGGCGGGGGGCCGCACAGATACGCAGTATTTT
abundance: -
v_gene: TRBV5-1
len: 15
j_gene: TRBJ2-3
d_gene: TRBD2

CDR3aa: CASSLGGGRGVRGTGELFF
CDR3nt: TGTGCCAGCAGCTTAGGAGGAGGCAGGGGCGTTAGAGGGACCGGGGAGCTGTTTTTT
abundance: -
v_gene: TRBV7-9
len: 19
j_gene: TRBJ2-2
d_gene: -

CDR3aa: CASSYSGTSYNEQFF
CDR3nt: TGTGCCAGCAGTTACTCCGGGACTAGTTATAATGAGCAGTTCTTC
abundance: -
v_gene: TRBV6-5
len: 15
j_gene: TRBJ2-1
d_gene: TRBD2

CDR3aa: CASSSLGGPYYEQYF
CDR3nt: TGTGCCAGCAGTTCCCTCGGGGGTCCCTACTACGAGCAGTACTTC
abundance: -
v_gene: TRBV6-6
len: 15
j_gene: TRBJ2-7
d_gene: -

CDR3aa: CAIPRGPEGYTF
CDR3nt: TGTGCCATCCCGCGAGGCCCGGAGGGCTACACCTTC
abundance: -
v_gene: TRBV28
len: 12
j_gene: TRBJ1-2
d_gene: -

CDR3aa: CASSIRRSYEQYF
CDR3nt: TGTGCCAGTAGTATACGCAGATCCTACGAGCAGTACTTC
abundance: -
v_gene: TRBV19
len: 13
j_gene: TRBJ2-7
d_gene: -

CDR3aa: CAISGLPGQDTGELFF
CDR3nt: TGTGCCATCAGTGGACTTCCGGGACAGGACACCGGGGAGCTGTTTTTT
abundance: -
v_gene: TRBV10-3
len: 16
j_gene: TRBJ2-2
d_gene: TRBD1

CDR3aa: CASSLEVTGTEAFF
CDR3nt: TGCGCCAGCAGCTTGGAGGTAACGGGAACTGAAGCTTTCTTT
abundance: -
v_gene: TRBV5-1
len: 14
j_gene: TRBJ1-1
d_gene: -

CDR3aa: CASSELGFSGGETQYF
CDR3nt: TGTGCCAGCAGTGAACTGGGCTTCTCGGGGGGGGAGACCCAGTACTTC
abundance: few
v_gene: TRBV2
len: 16
j_gene: TRBJ2-5
d_gene: TRBD2

CDR3aa: CASSSRGLAGGGEQYF
CDR3nt: TGTGCCAGCAGCTCTAGGGGACTAGCGGGAGGGGGGGAGCAGTACTTC
abundance: -
v_gene: TRBV7-6
len: 16
j_gene: TRBJ2-7
d_gene: TRBD2

CDR3aa: CASSPSGGNSPLHF
CDR3nt: TGTGCCAGCTCACCATCGGGGGGCAATTCACCCCTCCACTTT
abundance: -
v_gene: TRBV18
len: 14
j_gene: TRBJ1-6
d_gene: -

CDR3aa: CASSSGTSGRARNEQFF
CDR3nt: TGCGCCAGCAGCTCCGGGACTAGCGGGAGGGCCCGCAATGAGCAGTTCTTC
abundance: -
v_gene: TRBV4-1
len: 17
j_gene: TRBJ2-1
d_gene: TRBD2

CDR3aa: CASSPNRDSPLHF
CDR3nt: TGTGCCAGTAGCCCTAACAGGGATTCACCCCTCCACTTT
abundance: few
v_gene: TRBV19
len: 13
j_gene: TRBJ1-6
d_gene: -

CDR3aa: CASSSRDRGYTEAFF
CDR3nt: TGTGCCAGCAGCTCCCGGGACAGGGGGTACACTGAAGCTTTCTTT
abundance: -
v_gene: TRBV11-2
len: 15
j_gene: TRBJ1-1
d_gene: TRBD1

CDR3aa: CAWVNNRAYEQYF
CDR3nt: TGTGCCTGGGTCAATAACAGGGCCTACGAGCAGTACTTC
abundance: -
v_gene: TRBV30
len: 13
j_gene: TRBJ2-7
d_gene: -

CDR3aa: CASSISASQTGELFF
CDR3nt: TGCGCCAGCAGTATCAGCGCGAGCCAAACCGGGGAGCTGTTTTTT
abundance: once
v_gene: TRBV5-1
len: 15
j_gene: TRBJ2-2
d_gene: -

CDR3aa: CASSLNVFSSYEQYF
CDR3nt: TGTGCCAGCAGCTTGAATGTTTTCTCCTCCTACGAGCAGTACTTC
abundance: -
v_gene: TRBV5-5
len: 15
j_gene: TRBJ2-7
d_gene: -

CDR3aa: CASKSGIGTDTQYF
CDR3nt: TGTGCCAGCAAATCGGGGATCGGCACAGATACGCAGTATTTT
abundance: -
v_gene: TRBV2
len: 14
j_gene: TRBJ2-3
d_gene: -

CDR3aa: CASSSPATGGQDQPQHF
CDR3nt: TGTGCCAGTAGTTCTCCCGCGACAGGAGGACAAGATCAGCCCCAGCATTTT
abundance: many
v_gene: TRBV19
len: 17
j_gene: TRBJ1-5
d_gene: -

CDR3aa: CASSILQGANTEAFF
CDR3nt: TGTGCCAGCAGCATATTACAGGGGGCAAACACTGAAGCTTTCTTT
abundance: -
v_gene: TRBV7-2
len: 15
j_gene: TRBJ1-1
d_gene: TRBD1

CDR3aa: CASSEAGGNQPQHF
CDR3nt: TGTGCCAGCAGTGAAGCAGGGGGCAATCAGCCCCAGCATTTT
abundance: few
v_gene: TRBV6-1
len: 14
j_gene: TRBJ1-5
d_gene: -

CDR3aa: CASSYVGTSGTYEQYF
CDR3nt: TGTGCCAGCAGTTACGTGGGGACTAGCGGAACCTACGAGCAGTACTTC
abundance: -
v_gene: TRBV6-2/TRBV6-3
len: 16
j_gene: TRBJ2-7
d_gene: TRBD2

CDR3aa: CASSVGSGTEYNEQFF
CDR3nt: TGTGCCAGCAGCGTAGGTTCCGGGACTGAATACAATGAGCAGTTCTTC
abundance: once
v_gene: TRBV9
len: 16
j_gene: TRBJ2-1
d_gene: -

CDR3aa: CASSFRQGATGELFF
CDR3nt: TGTGCCAGCAGTTTTAGGCAGGGGGCCACCGGGGAGCTGTTTTTT
abundance: -
v_gene: TRBV27
len: 15
j_gene: TRBJ2-2
d_gene: TRBD1

CDR3aa: CASSLNPDRGMLTGELFF
CDR3nt: TGCGCCAGCAGCTTGAACCCCGACAGGGGTATGTTAACCGGGGAGCTGTTTTTT
abundance: -
v_gene: TRBV5-1
len: 18
j_gene: TRBJ2-2
d_gene: TRBD1

CDR3aa: CASSSPLQGRGTDTQYF
CDR3nt: TGTGCCAGCAGTTCCCCCCTACAGGGAAGGGGCACAGATACGCAGTATTTT
abundance: -
v_gene: TRBV6-2/TRBV6-3
len: 17
j_gene: TRBJ2-3
d_gene: -

CDR3aa: CASSLGGYNQPQHF
CDR3nt: TGTGCCAGCAGCTTAGGCGGTTACAATCAGCCCCAGCATTTT
abundance: -
v_gene: TRBV11-2
len: 14
j_gene: TRBJ1-5
d_gene: -

CDR3aa: CASNRDAGPSEQYF
CDR3nt: TGCGCCAGCAACCGGGACGCGGGACCCTCCGAGCAGTACTTC
abundance: -
v_gene: TRBV5-1
len: 14
j_gene: TRBJ2-7
d_gene: -